One sample yielded the 3 T cell receptor beta chains listed below, sequenced in a study of neurological immune-mediated disorders. Via MiXCR, TCRdb re-called the 5' RACE reads, giving one row per CDR3 protein. The profile covers tens of thousands of distinct CDR3 sequences, with 7.5% to 9.5% appearing a single time and roughly 2% taken by the ten largest. The time point was: longitudinal time-point 3. Source material: PBMCs. Every receptor here comes from a woman in her 40s in good health.

The chain employs TRBV7-2 and TRBJ1-4; D remains ambiguous. Germline CDR1 is SGHTA and CDR2 is FQGNSA. CDR3 length: 13 residues. The V end was cut by 5 bases, the J end by 7 bases, with 11 bases between. The CDR3 region has the DNA TGTGCCAGCAGCCCTGCGCGTGGTGAAAAACTGTTTTTT. Protein: CASSPARGEKLFF.

At least ten counts were recorded for this clonotype. V gene TRBV29-1 combines with J gene TRBJ2-7, with D possibly being TRBD1 or TRBD2 (5 bases each). Trimming removed 0 bases at V and 7 bases at J, with 13 bases between. Germline CDR1 SQVTM, CDR2 ANQGSEA. There are 13 residues in the CDR3. CDR3 region: CSVEDSGRREQYF. Here the CDR3 DNA reads TGCAGCGTTGAAGATTCGGGGCGTCGGGAGCAGTACTTC.

This clonotype was detected only once. A much larger clone differs by one base, so this may be a read error. The gene calls are TRBV20-1 and TRBJ2-4; D possibly uses TRBD1 or TRBD2 (5 bases each). Germline loops: CDR1 DFQATT, CDR2 SNEGSKA (reference sequence). The CDR3 is 15 residues long. The CDR3 sequence is CSARGRDPAKNTQYF. CDR3 sequence (DNA): TGCAGTGCTAGGGGACGGGACCCAGCCAAAAACACTCAGTACTTC.